The rows below give T cell receptor beta chains drawn from one sample of a study of response to subunit inactivated influenza vaccine. TCRdb ran MiXCR on the RT-PCR reads and lists one entry per CDR3 protein. Among more than 700,000 distinct CDR3 sequences listed, roughly 20% were seen once. The specimen comprised PBMCs from blood, sampled more than 4 days after vaccination. The receptors come from a man in his fifties who received an inactivated influenza vaccine. The CDR3 runs from the conserved cysteine through the conserved F or W. D genes are given only for firm matches. Clone sizes are given selectively: once, few, many, or a class where the clone is expanded.

.	.	TRBV7-2	TRBJ2-7	CASSLARDPYYEQYF	TGTGCCAGCAGCTTAGCACGGGACCCCTACTACGAGCAGTACTTC
TRBD1	few	TRBV18	TRBJ1-2	CASSHSQPGQDDYGYTF	TGTGCCAGCTCACACTCCCAGCCGGGACAGGATGACTATGGCTACACCTTC
.	.	TRBV12-3/TRBV12-4	TRBJ2-7	CASSLRARGYEQYF	TGTGCCAGCAGTTTACGGGCTCGGGGTTACGAGCAGTACTTC
TRBD1	few	TRBV18	TRBJ1-2	CASSPPMGQGNGYTF	TGTGCCAGCTCACCACCGATGGGACAGGGGAATGGCTACACCTTC
.	.	TRBV5-1	TRBJ1-4	CASSFPGNNEKLFF	TGCGCCAGCAGCTTCCCAGGGAACAATGAAAAACTGTTTTTT
.	many	TRBV5-4	TRBJ2-3	CASSLYGGTDTQYF	TGTGCCAGCAGCTTATATGGGGGCACAGATACGCAGTATTTT
.	once	TRBV27	TRBJ2-7	CASSFWGPGQGGEQYF	TGTGCCAGCAGTTTTTGGGGTCCTGGGCAGGGTGGCGAGCAGTACTTC
.	.	TRBV5-6	TRBJ2-4	CASSLSALRGSKNIQYF	TGTGCCAGCAGCCTTAGTGCCCTCCGGGGTAGCAAAAACATTCAGTACTTC
TRBD1	.	TRBV4-3	TRBJ2-7	CASSQHYGTGLSYEQYF	TGCGCCAGCAGCCAACATTACGGGACAGGGCTCTCCTACGAGCAGTACTTC
TRBD1	few	TRBV15	TRBJ1-2	CATSLHRGPVYPNYGYTF	TGTGCCACCAGCTTACACAGGGGGCCGGTTTATCCTAACTATGGCTACACCTTC
TRBD1	few	TRBV6-2/TRBV6-3	TRBJ1-2	CASRGQTQGYTF	TGTGCCAGCAGGGGACAGACGCAGGGCTACACCTTC
.	few	TRBV10-3	TRBJ2-2	CAISAWTATGELFF	TGTGCCATCAGTGCCTGGACAGCCACCGGGGAGCTGTTTTTT
TRBD2	.	TRBV2	TRBJ2-1	CASKQAGGLNNEQFF	TGTGCCAGCAAACAAGCGGGAGGGCTTAACAATGAGCAGTTCTTC
.	.	TRBV6-1	TRBJ1-6	CASSPGTNSPLHF	TGTGCCAGCAGTCCCGGGACAAATTCACCCCTCCACTTT
.	many	TRBV12-3/TRBV12-4	TRBJ2-7	CASSLGADYEQYF	TGTGCCAGCAGTTTAGGGGCCGACTACGAGCAGTACTTC
.	many	TRBV29-1	TRBJ1-1	CSVRGRAYTEAFF	TGCAGCGTTCGGGGCAGGGCCTACACTGAAGCTTTCTTT
.	.	TRBV29-1	TRBJ2-2	CSVNILNTGELFF	TGCAGCGTTAACATCTTGAACACCGGGGAGCTGTTTTTT
TRBD1	.	TRBV7-9	TRBJ2-4	CASSSGQGIAKNIQYF	TGTGCCAGCAGCTCAGGACAGGGGATAGCCAAAAACATTCAGTACTTC
TRBD1	few	TRBV5-1	TRBJ2-7	CASSPYFSGGYEQYF	TGCGCCAGCAGCCCCTACTTCTCAGGGGGCTACGAGCAGTACTTC
.	few	TRBV20-1	TRBJ2-1	CSARDWKAQGEQFF	TGCAGTGCTAGAGATTGGAAGGCTCAGGGTGAGCAGTTCTTC
.	many	TRBV24-1	TRBJ2-3	CATARGGSRVTDTQYF	TGTGCCACCGCGCGTGGAGGGAGTCGAGTCACAGATACGCAGTATTTT
.	.	TRBV4-1	TRBJ2-1	CASSQEAPVYNEQFF	TGCGCCAGCAGCCAAGAAGCGCCGGTCTACAATGAGCAGTTCTTC
.	few	TRBV4-1	TRBJ2-3	CASSPYGVGTDTQYF	TGCGCCAGCAGTCCCTATGGTGTCGGCACAGATACGCAGTATTTT
.	.	TRBV3-1	TRBJ1-1	CASSQMMNTEAFF	TGTGCCAGCAGCCAGATGATGAACACTGAAGCTTTCTTT
.	.	TRBV24-1	TRBJ1-2	CATSDFRQGNGYTF	TGTGCCACCAGTGATTTCAGGCAGGGCAATGGCTACACCTTC
TRBD2	few	TRBV6-5	TRBJ2-1	CASSYFKLAGLTYNEQFF	TGTGCCAGCAGTTACTTTAAGCTAGCGGGGCTAACCTACAATGAGCAGTTCTTC
.	few	TRBV20-1	TRBJ2-5	CSAPNTGLETQYF	TGCAGTGCACCCAATACCGGACTGGAGACCCAGTACTTC
.	few	TRBV6-1	TRBJ2-7	CASRGGDPYEQYF	TGTGCCAGCAGAGGCGGGGATCCCTACGAGCAGTACTTC
.	few	TRBV6-5	TRBJ1-2	CASSYSWSRLDGYTF	TGTGCCAGCAGTTACTCGTGGTCGAGGTTGGATGGCTACACCTTC
TRBD1	.	TRBV20-1	TRBJ1-4	CSATDRGTEKLFF	TGCAGTGCTACCGACAGGGGCACCGAAAAACTGTTTTTT
.	many	TRBV18	TRBJ2-1	CASSRQAQLQLSYNEQFF	TGTGCCAGCTCACGACAGGCGCAGTTACAACTCTCCTACAATGAGCAGTTCTTC
TRBD2	few	TRBV24-1	TRBJ2-1	CATSDRTSGTYNEQFF	TGTGCCACCAGTGATCGGACTAGCGGGACCTACAATGAGCAGTTCTTC
.	few	TRBV4-3	TRBJ1-3	CASSQDNRAGNTIYF	TGCGCCAGCAGCCAAGATAATAGGGCTGGAAACACCATATATTTT
.	few	TRBV5-6	TRBJ2-7	CASSLGGIQEQYF	TGTGCCAGCAGCTTGGGGGGTATTCAAGAGCAGTACTTC
TRBD1	few	TRBV28	TRBJ2-1	CASSSWVTGTGPHEQFF	TGTGCCAGCAGTTCGTGGGTAACCGGGACAGGTCCCCATGAGCAGTTCTTC
.	.	TRBV11-2	TRBJ2-5	CASSPTEKRYQETQYF	TGTGCCAGCAGCCCCACCGAGAAAAGATACCAAGAGACCCAGTACTTC
.	few	TRBV24-1	TRBJ2-3	CATSESGSTDTQYF	TGTGCCACCAGTGAATCAGGGAGCACAGATACGCAGTATTTT
TRBD2	few	TRBV20-1	TRBJ2-2	CSATGLEREFIGELFF	TGCAGTGCCACGGGGCTGGAGCGGGAGTTTATCGGGGAGCTGTTTTTT
.	once	TRBV11-3	TRBJ2-1	CASSVSPSNEQFF	TGTGCCAGCAGCGTATCCCCCTCCAATGAGCAGTTCTTC
TRBD2	few	TRBV20-1	TRBJ2-1	CSARDREGRPYNEQFF	TGCAGTGCTAGAGATCGGGAGGGGCGCCCCTACAATGAGCAGTTCTTC
.	few	TRBV7-2	TRBJ2-5	CASSFRGDAETQYF	TGTGCCAGCAGCTTCAGGGGGGATGCGGAGACCCAGTACTTC
.	.	TRBV12-3/TRBV12-4	TRBJ2-1	CASTRTEYNEQFF	TGTGCCAGCACTAGGACAGAGTACAATGAGCAGTTCTTC
.	few	TRBV5-1	TRBJ2-7	CASSLRSGRPQTYEQYF	TGCGCCAGCAGCTTGCGATCTGGGCGGCCTCAAACCTACGAGCAGTACTTC
.	few	TRBV20-1	TRBJ2-1	CSAAVWGTGNEQFF	TGCAGCGCCGCCGTATGGGGAACGGGCAATGAGCAGTTCTTC
.	few	TRBV12-3/TRBV12-4	TRBJ1-5	CASSFLGVGQPQHF	TGTGCCAGCAGTTTCTTAGGGGTGGGTCAGCCCCAGCATTTT
TRBD2	.	TRBV7-2	TRBJ2-3	CASSRTSGRLDTQYF	TGTGCCAGCAGCCGGACTAGCGGGAGACTCGATACGCAGTATTTT
.	.	TRBV27	TRBJ2-1	CASSSSSVPVRGEQFF	.
TRBD2	.	TRBV11-2	TRBJ2-5	CASSQIGLAGVSFKTQYF	TGTGCCAGCAGCCAAATTGGACTAGCGGGAGTTAGCTTTAAGACCCAGTACTTC
.	.	TRBV28	TRBJ2-7	CASSRPDWSYEQYF	TGTGCCAGCAGTCGACCGGATTGGTCCTACGAGCAGTACTTC
.	.	TRBV4-3	TRBJ1-2	CASSQEHYGSANYGYTF	TGCGCCAGCAGCCAAGAACATTACGGCTCAGCTAACTATGGCTACACCTTC
TRBD2	.	TRBV12-3/TRBV12-4	TRBJ2-1	CASSLVPTSLSYNEQFF	TGTGCCAGCAGTTTAGTCCCGACTAGCTTATCCTACAATGAGCAGTTCTTC
TRBD1	few	TRBV4-1	TRBJ1-2	CASSHRTGSYGYTF	TGCGCCAGCAGCCACCGGACAGGGTCCTATGGCTACACCTTC
TRBD1	few	TRBV10-3	TRBJ1-2	CAIRPDRENYGYTF	TGTGCCATCAGGCCGGACAGGGAAAACTATGGCTACACCTTC
.	.	TRBV20-1	TRBJ2-7	CSAFNRETYEQYF	TGCAGTGCCTTTAACAGGGAAACCTACGAGCAGTACTTC
.	once	TRBV5-1	TRBJ2-4	CASSLAERDIQYF	TGCGCCAGCAGCTTGGCAGAGAGGGACATTCAGTACTTC
.	.	TRBV28	TRBJ1-1	CASGREAFF	TGTGCCAGCGGTCGTGAAGCTTTCTTT
TRBD1	.	TRBV2	TRBJ1-5	CASRDRGLDQPQHF	TGTGCCAGCAGGGACAGGGGCCTCGATCAGCCCCAGCATTTT
TRBD1	.	TRBV10-3	TRBJ2-7	CAISGGTEEQYF	TGTGCCATCAGTGGAGGGACAGAAGAGCAGTACTTC
.	many	TRBV5-5	TRBJ2-2	CASSLAGVMGELFF	TGTGCCAGCAGCTTGGCAGGGGTAATGGGGGAGCTGTTTTTT